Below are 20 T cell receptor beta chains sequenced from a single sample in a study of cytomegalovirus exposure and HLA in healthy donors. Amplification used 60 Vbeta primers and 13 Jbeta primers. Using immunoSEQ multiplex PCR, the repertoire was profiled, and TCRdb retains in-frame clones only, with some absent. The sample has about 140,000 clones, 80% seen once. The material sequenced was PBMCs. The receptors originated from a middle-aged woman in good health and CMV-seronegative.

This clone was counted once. Written as DNA, the CDR3 is TGCAGTGCTAGAGATCTCTACGAGCAGTACTTC. Translating it yields CSARDLYEQYF. The chain is built from TRBV20-1 and TRBJ2-5; D not certain. The J call may be incorrect, as the DNA end agrees better with TRBJ2-7. The CDR3 consists of 11 residues. The germline CDR1 and CDR2 sequences are DFQATT and SNEGSKA (reference sequence).

The CDR3 sequence is CASSGGDTYEQYF. CDR3 bases: TGTGCCAGTAGCGGGGGGGACACCTACGAGCAGTACTTC. This chain joins TRBV28 and TRBJ2-7, with 11 bases fitting TRBD2. CDR1 is MDHEN and CDR2 is SYDVKM in the germline V gene. CDR3 length: 13 amino acids. J gave up 2 bases and V 9 bases, and 3 bases lay outside the gene matches.

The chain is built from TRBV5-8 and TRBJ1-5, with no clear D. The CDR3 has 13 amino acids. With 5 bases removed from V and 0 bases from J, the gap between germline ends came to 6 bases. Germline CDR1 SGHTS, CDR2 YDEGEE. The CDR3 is CASRRDSNQPQHF. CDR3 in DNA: TGTGCCAGCAGGCGGGATAGCAATCAGCCCCAGCATTTT.

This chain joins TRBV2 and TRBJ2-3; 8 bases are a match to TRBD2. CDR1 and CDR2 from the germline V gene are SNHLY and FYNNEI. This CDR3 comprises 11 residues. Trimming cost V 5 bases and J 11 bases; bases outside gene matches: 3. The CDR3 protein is CASSRTSKQYF. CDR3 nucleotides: TGTGCCAGCAGTCGGACTAGCAAGCAGTATTTT.

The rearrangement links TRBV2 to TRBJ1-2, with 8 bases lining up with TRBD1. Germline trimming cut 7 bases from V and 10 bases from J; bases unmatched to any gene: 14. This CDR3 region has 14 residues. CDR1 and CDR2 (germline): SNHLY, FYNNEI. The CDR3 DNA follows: TGTGCCAGCAAGCAGGGGGCAGCCCTATTCTTCTACACCTTC. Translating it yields CASKQGAALFFYTF.

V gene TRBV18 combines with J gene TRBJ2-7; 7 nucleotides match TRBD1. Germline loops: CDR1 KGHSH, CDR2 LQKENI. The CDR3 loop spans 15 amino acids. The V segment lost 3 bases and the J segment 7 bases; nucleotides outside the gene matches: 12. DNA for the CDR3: TGTGCCAGCTCACCTCCGGGACAGCCCACCGATGAGCAGTACTTC. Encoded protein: CASSPPGQPTDEQYF. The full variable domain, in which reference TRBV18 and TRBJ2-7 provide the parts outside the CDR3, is NAGVMQNPRHLVRRRGQEARLRCSPMKGHSHVYWYRQLPEEGLKFMVYLQKENIIDESGMPKERFSAEFPKEGPSILRIQQVVRGDSAAYFCASSPPGQPTDEQYFGPGTRLTVT.

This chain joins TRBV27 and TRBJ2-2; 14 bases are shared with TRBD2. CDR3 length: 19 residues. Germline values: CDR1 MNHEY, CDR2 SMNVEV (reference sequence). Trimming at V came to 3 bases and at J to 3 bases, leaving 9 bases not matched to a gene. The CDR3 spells CASSFSGLAGGRYTGELFF. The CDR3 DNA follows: TGTGCCAGCAGTTTCTCCGGACTAGCGGGAGGCCGGTACACCGGGGAGCTGTTTTTT.

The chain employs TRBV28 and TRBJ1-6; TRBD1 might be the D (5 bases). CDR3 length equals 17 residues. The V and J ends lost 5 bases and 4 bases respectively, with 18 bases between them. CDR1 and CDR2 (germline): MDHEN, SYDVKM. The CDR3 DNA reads TGTGCCAGCAGTCCCGAACCCATAAAGGGGTATAATTCACCCCTCCACTTT. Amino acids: CASSPEPIKGYNSPLHF.

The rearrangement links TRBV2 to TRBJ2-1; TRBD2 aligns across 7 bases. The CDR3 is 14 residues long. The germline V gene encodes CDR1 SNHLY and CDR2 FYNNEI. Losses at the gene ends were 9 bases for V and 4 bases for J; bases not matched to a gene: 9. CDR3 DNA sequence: TGTGCCAGTCGGGAGGAAACTTTTTACAATGAGCAGTTCTTC. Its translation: CASREETFYNEQFF.

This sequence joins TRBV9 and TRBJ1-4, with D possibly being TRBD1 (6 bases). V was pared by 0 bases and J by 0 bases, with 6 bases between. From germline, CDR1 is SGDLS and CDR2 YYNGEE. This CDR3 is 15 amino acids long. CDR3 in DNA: TGTGCCAGCAGCGTAGAGGGGGCAACTAATGAAAAACTGTTTTTT. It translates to CASSVEGATNEKLFF. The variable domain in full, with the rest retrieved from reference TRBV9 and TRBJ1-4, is DSGVTQTPKHLITATGQRVTLRCSPRSGDLSVYWYQQSLDQGLQFLIQYYNGEERAKGNILERFSAQQFPDLHSELNLSSLELGDSALYFCASSVEGATNEKLFFGSGTQLSVL.

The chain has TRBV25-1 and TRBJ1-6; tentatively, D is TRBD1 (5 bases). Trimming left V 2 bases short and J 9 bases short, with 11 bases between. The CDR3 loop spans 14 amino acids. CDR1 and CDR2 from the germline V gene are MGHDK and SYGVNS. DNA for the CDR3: TGTGCCAGCAGTGAAGTGGAGGGGAGTTCACCCCTCCACTTT. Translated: CASSEVEGSSPLHF. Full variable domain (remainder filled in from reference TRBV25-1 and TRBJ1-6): EADIYQTPRYLVIGTGKKITLECSQTMGHDKMYWYQQDPGMELHLIHYSYGVNSTEKGDLSSESTVSRIRTEHFPLTLESARPSHTSQYLCASSEVEGSSPLHFGNGTRLTVT.

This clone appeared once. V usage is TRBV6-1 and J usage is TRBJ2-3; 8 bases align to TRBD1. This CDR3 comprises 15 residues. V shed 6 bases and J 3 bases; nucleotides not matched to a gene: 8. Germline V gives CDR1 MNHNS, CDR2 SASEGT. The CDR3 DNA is TGTGCCAGCAGCCTCGACAGGGGCGGGACAGATACGCAGTATTTT. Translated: CASSLDRGGTDTQYF.

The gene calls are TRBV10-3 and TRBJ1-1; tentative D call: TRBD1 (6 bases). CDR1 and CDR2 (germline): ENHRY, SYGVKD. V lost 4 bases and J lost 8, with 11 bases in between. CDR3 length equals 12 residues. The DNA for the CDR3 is TGTGCCATCAGTGTACAGGGCAGCGAAGCTTTCTTT. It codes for CAISVQGSEAFF.

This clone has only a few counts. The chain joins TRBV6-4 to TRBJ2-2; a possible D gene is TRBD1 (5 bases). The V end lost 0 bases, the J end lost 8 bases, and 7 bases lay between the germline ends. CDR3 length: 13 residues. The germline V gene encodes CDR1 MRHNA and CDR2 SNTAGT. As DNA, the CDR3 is TGTGCCAGCAGTGACTCCTGGACAGGGGAGCTGTTTTTT. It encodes CASSDSWTGELFF.

Written as DNA, the CDR3 is TGTGCCAGTAGTATCGCTCCTACCGTAAATGAGCAGTTCTTC. Translating gives CASSIAPTVNEQFF. The chain couples TRBV19 to TRBJ2-1; D ambiguous. Per germline, CDR1 LNHDA and CDR2 SQIVND (reference sequence). The CDR3 runs 14 residues. V dropped 3 bases and J dropped 7 bases, with 13 bases sitting between them.

CDR3 protein: CASSLAPSTGELFF. As DNA, the CDR3 is TGTGCCAGCAGCTTAGCCCCTAGCACCGGGGAGCTGTTTTTT. V gene TRBV7-2 combines with J gene TRBJ2-2; D uncertain. Between the trimmed V and J ends, which lost 0 bases and 4 bases, there was a span of 6 bases. Germline CDR1 is SGHTA and CDR2 is FQGNSA. This CDR3 comprises 14 residues.

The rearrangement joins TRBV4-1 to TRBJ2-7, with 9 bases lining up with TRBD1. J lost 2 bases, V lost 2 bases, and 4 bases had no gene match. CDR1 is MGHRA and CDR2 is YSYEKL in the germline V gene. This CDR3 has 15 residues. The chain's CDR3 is CASSQPRTGAYEQYF. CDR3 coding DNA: TGCGCCAGCAGCCAACCCCGGACAGGGGCCTACGAGCAGTACTTC.

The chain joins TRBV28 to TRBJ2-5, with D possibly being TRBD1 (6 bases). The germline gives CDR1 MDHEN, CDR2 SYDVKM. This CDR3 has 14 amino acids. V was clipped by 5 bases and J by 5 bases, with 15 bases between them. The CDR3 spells CASSPQGTRETQYF. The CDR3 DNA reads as TGTGCCAGCAGTCCTCAAGGGACAAGGGAGACCCAGTACTTC.

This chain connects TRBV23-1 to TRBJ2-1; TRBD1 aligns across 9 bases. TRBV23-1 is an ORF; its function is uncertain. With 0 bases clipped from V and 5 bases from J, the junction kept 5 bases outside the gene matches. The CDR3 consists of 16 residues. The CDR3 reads CASSQSGTGLDNEQFF. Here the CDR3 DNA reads TGCGCCAGCAGTCAATCCGGGACAGGGCTGGACAATGAGCAGTTCTTC.

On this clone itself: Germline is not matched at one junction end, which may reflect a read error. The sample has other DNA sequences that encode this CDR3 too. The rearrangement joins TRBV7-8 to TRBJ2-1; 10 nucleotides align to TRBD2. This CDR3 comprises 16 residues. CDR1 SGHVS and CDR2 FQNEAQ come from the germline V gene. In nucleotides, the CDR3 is TGTGCTAGCAGCCCATCCCTAGCGGGGGTCTACAATGAGCAGTTCTTC. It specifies CASSPSLAGVYNEQFF.